This TCR beta chain was sequenced for a study of shared clonotypes between healthy human individuals. This CDR3 comprises 14 residues. Per germline, CDR1 MNHEY and CDR2 SVGAGI. Trimming at V came to 5 bases and at J to 3 bases, leaving 6 bases not matched to a gene. Generated by immunoSEQ multiplex PCR, the TCRdb table keeps only in-frame clones and is missing some. The table has about 2 million clones, about 95% seen once; the top ten hold 0.85% to 1.2%. Cells designated naive CD8 were CD45RO-negative and were positively selected for CCR7, with terminally differentiated effector memory CD45RA+ cells excluded.

This receptor was identified in a man younger than 35 in good health. The material sequenced was naive CD8+ T cells sorted from blood. The chain recombines TRBV6-5 with TRBJ1-2, with 7 positions matching TRBD1. CDR3 bases: TGTGCCAGCAGTAGATTCAGGGGGGACTATGGCTACACCTTC. Its translation: CASSRFRGDYGYTF.